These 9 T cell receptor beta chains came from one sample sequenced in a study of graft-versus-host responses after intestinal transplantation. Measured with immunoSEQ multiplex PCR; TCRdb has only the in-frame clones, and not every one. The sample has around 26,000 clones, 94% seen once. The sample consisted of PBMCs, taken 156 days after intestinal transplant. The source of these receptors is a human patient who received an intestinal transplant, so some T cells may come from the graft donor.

DNA for the CDR3: TGTGCCAGCAGCTTGCCCCTCAGGGACTACGAGCAGTACTTC. Translation: CASSLPLRDYEQYF. The rearrangement uses TRBV5-5 and TRBJ2-7, with a possible D match to TRBD1 (5 bases). This CDR3 has 14 amino acids. Between the trimmed V and J ends, which lost 1 base and 3 bases, there was a span of 11 bases. Germline lookup yields CDR1 SGHKS and CDR2 YYEKEE (reference sequence).

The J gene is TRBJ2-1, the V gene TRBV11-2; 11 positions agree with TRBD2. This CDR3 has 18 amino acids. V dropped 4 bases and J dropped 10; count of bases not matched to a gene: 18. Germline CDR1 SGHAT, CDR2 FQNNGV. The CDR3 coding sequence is TGTGCCAGCAGCTACGACAGGGGGATAGCGGGAGGGCGGGTCGAGCAGTTCTTC. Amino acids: CASSYDRGIAGGRVEQFF.

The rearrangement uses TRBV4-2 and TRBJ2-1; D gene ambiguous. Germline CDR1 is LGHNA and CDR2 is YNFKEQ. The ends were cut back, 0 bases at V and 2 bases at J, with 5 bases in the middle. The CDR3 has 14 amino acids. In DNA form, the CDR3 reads TGTGCCAGCAGCCAAGATAACACCTACAATGAGCAGTTCTTC. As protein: CASSQDNTYNEQFF.

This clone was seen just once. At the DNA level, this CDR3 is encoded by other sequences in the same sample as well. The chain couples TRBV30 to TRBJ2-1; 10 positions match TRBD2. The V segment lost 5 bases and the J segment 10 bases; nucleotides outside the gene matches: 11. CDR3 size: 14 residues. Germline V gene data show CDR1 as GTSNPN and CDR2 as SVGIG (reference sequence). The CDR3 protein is CAWGGLAGAGEQFF. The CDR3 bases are TGTGCCTGGGGAGGCCTAGCGGGGGCGGGGGAGCAGTTCTTC.

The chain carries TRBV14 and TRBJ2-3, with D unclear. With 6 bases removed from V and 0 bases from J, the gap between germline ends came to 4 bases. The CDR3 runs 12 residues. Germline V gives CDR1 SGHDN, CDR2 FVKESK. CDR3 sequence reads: CASRHSTDTQYF. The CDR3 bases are TGTGCCAGCAGGCACAGCACAGATACGCAGTATTTT.

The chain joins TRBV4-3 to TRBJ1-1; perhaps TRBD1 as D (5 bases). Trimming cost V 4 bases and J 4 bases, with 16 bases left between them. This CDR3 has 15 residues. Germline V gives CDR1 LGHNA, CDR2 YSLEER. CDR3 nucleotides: TGCGCCAGCAGCCCGACAGATTATTATTCCACTGAAGCTTTCTTT. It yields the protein CASSPTDYYSTEAFF.

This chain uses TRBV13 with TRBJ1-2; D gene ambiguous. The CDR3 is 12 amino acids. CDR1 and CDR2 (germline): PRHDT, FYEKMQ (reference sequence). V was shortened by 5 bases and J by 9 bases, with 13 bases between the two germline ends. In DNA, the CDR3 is TGTGCCAGCAGCCCTGGGTCAGCCAGCTACACCTTC. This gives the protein CASSPGSASYTF.

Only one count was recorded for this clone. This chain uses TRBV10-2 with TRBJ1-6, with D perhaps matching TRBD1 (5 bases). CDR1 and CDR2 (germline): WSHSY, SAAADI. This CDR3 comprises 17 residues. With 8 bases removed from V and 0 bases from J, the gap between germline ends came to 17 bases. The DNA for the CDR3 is TGCGCCAGCGGCCCGGGTGGGGCATACTCCTATAATTCACCCCTCCACTTT. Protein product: CASGPGGAYSYNSPLHF.

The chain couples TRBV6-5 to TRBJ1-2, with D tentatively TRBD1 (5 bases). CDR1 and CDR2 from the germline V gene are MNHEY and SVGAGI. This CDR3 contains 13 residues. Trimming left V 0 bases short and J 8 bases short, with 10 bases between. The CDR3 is CASSYSTVGGYTF. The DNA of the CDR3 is TGTGCCAGCAGTTACTCGACAGTAGGGGGCTACACCTTC.